These T cell receptor beta chains were read from a single sample in a study of type 1 regulatory T cells. Their target antigens are unknown. TCRdb reanalysed the reads using MiXCR and keeps one entry per CDR3 protein. Found here are fewer than 70,000 distinct CDR3 sequences, about 60% of them singletons; the top ten hold about 8%. The sample was cultured T cells, either the whole culture or a sorted T cell fraction (not recorded which). These receptors were obtained from a human donor in good health. Both conserved end residues are part of each CDR3. A D gene is named only where the DNA matches it firmly. A row's size may be missing; if present it is once, few, many or a size class.

>TRBD1|TRBJ2-1|TRBV7-9|-
CASSPPRTGFNEQFF
TGTGCCAGCAGCCCGCCGCGGACAGGGTTCAATGAGCAGTTCTTC
>-|TRBJ1-6|TRBV7-3|-
CASSLGPQGFGNSPLHF
TGTGCCAGCAGCTTGGGGCCACAGGGTTTCGGGAATTCACCCCTCCACTTT
>-|TRBJ2-3|TRBV29-1|once
CSVTVRDTQYF
TGCAGCGTGACGGTTCGAGATACGCAGTATTTT
>-|TRBJ2-5|TRBV5-1|-
CASSFGGVSETQYF
TGCGCCAGCAGCTTTGGAGGAGTCAGTGAGACCCAGTACTTC
>-|TRBJ1-2|TRBV7-2|once
CASSLGLTFNPSNYGYTF
TGTGCCAGCAGCTTAGGTTTAACCTTTAACCCTTCTAACTATGGCTACACCTTC
>TRBD2|TRBJ2-5|TRBV20-1|-
CSATPGLRQETQYF
TGCAGTGCCACTCCGGGACTACGCCAAGAGACCCAGTACTTC
>-|TRBJ1-4|TRBV10-3|once
CASRTAENEKLFF
TGTGCCAGCCGGACTGCCGAGAATGAAAAACTGTTTTTT
>-|TRBJ2-1|TRBV28|-
CASSFPSTNEQFF
TGTGCCAGCAGTTTCCCGTCGACGAATGAGCAGTTCTTC
>-|TRBJ1-5|TRBV12-3/TRBV12-4|-
CASSLRTPLTSQPQHF
TGTGCCAGCAGTTTAAGGACTCCCCTTACGAGTCAGCCCCAGCATTTT
>TRBD2|TRBJ2-3|TRBV20-1|-
CSANLGLAAYTDTQYF
TGCAGTGCTAACTTGGGACTAGCGGCATACACAGATACGCAGTATTTT
>TRBD2|TRBJ2-1|TRBV24-1|-
CATSDWGTSGPDINEQFF
TGTGCCACCAGTGATTGGGGGACTAGCGGGCCAGATATCAATGAGCAGTTCTTC
>-|TRBJ2-5|TRBV10-3|once
CAISETGETQYF
TGTGCCATCAGTGAGACCGGGGAGACCCAGTACTTC
>-|TRBJ2-2|TRBV7-6|-
CASSSSATTLNTGELFF
TGTGCCAGCAGCTCATCCGCGACTACTTTGAACACCGGGGAGCTGTTTTTT
>-|TRBJ1-3|TRBV4-1|few
CASSGRGSGNTIYF
TGCGCCAGCAGCGGCAGGGGCTCTGGAAACACCATATATTTT
>TRBD2|TRBJ2-3|TRBV20-1|-
CSAVAGEGDTQYF
TGCAGTGCCGTAGCGGGAGAGGGAGATACGCAGTATTTT
>TRBD1|TRBJ2-1|TRBV5-5|-
CASSSGQGAYNEQFF
TGTGCCAGCAGCTCGGGACAGGGGGCGTACAATGAGCAGTTCTTC
>-|TRBJ2-2|TRBV6-5|-
CASRDNHGELFF
TGTGCCAGCAGGGACAATCACGGGGAGCTGTTTTTT
>-|TRBJ2-7|TRBV4-1|-
CASSQGLARTFYEQYF
TGCGCCAGCAGCCAAGGATTGGCCCGAACCTTCTACGAGCAGTACTTC
>TRBD1|TRBJ2-1|TRBV12-3/TRBV12-4|once
CASSLIQGAFGNEQFF
TGTGCCAGCAGTCTCATCCAGGGGGCTTTCGGCAATGAGCAGTTCTTC
>-|TRBJ2-2|TRBV5-1|-
CASSPDSPNTGELFF
TGCGCCAGCAGCCCGGACAGCCCGAACACCGGGGAGCTGTTTTTT
>TRBD2|TRBJ2-7|TRBV6-5|-
CASSYSGLAGIYEQYF
TGTGCCAGCAGTTACTCTGGACTAGCGGGAATATACGAGCAGTACTTC
>TRBD1|TRBJ1-5|TRBV27|-
CASSPSRQTGGNQPQHF
TGTGCCAGCAGTCCCTCGCGGCAAACAGGGGGCAATCAGCCCCAGCATTTT
>-|TRBJ2-7|TRBV7-9|-
CASSLITSYEQYF
TGTGCCAGCAGCTTAATAACATCCTACGAGCAGTACTTC
>-|TRBJ2-7|TRBV6-2/TRBV6-3|-
CASSYDYPYEQYF
TGTGCCAGCAGTTACGACTACCCCTACGAGCAGTACTTC
>-|TRBJ2-1|TRBV24-1|-
CATSDLQPGTDNEQFF
TGTGCCACCAGTGATTTGCAACCCGGGACCGACAATGAGCAGTTCTTC
>TRBD2|TRBJ2-1|TRBV20-1|-
CSASQSGISEQFF
TGCAGTGCGTCCCAAAGCGGGATAAGTGAGCAGTTCTTC
>-|TRBJ1-5|TRBV4-2|few
CASSQEPGVSNQPQHF
TGTGCCAGCAGCCAAGAACCAGGGGTTAGCAATCAGCCCCAGCATTTT